The present entry profiles one T cell receptor beta chain with its context. The specificity of this receptor is unknown. No much larger clone exists at a distance of one base, and base qualities are not known. The germline V gene encodes CDR1 LNHDA and CDR2 SQIVND (reference sequence). Trimming takes 3 bases from V and 6 bases from J, and the germline ends sit 12 bases apart. The CDR3 covers 15 residues, taking in both the cysteine and the phenylalanine. Just the 45-base CDR3 DNA is kept, in frame starting at base 1. The immunoSEQ assay, a bias-controlled multiplex PCR with V- and J-specific primers, was used to amplify TCR beta CDR3 regions from genomic DNA. A proprietary barcode and Illumina adapter sequences were added to the CDR3 amplicons in a second PCR step. An Illumina MiSeq instrument was used to sequence the CDR3 libraries. Per the source publication's procedure: Export and quality control were performed with immunoSEQ Analyzer 3.0, and downstream analyses were performed with R Bioconductor and Immunarch. Repertoire metrics were calculated using only productive rearrangements within the normalized downsampled data set. Pathologically expanded clonotypes were defined as those larger than 5 templates in the normalized cohort. The Inverse Simpson Index served as the measure of repertoire diversity. To capture all clonotypes, the CMV-specificity analyses were run on the non-normalized data set. TCRdb mirrors the immuneACCESS table, restricted to in-frame sequences. Some clones are absent from its copies; in checked studies, under half trace to an unresolved V gene, and the reason for the others is unknown. That table gives V, J and clone size, and the DNA gave D and trimming. In this sample the table shows about 69,000 clones, around 94% of which occur a single time. 1.5% to 2% of the sample is held by the ten biggest clonotypes.

This specimen comes from a study of T cell clonotyping in hematopoietic cell transplantation (dated by TCRdb to the early 2020s). Broadly, across the study: The study collected 130 to 150 blood samples from approximately 32 consecutive transplant recipients and their related donors. Recruitment of patients ran from September 2015 to January 2017, and follow-up continued until late 2020 or until death.

General conclusions and limits of the study: The sample size was limited, and because cells were not sorted, the contributions of CD4 and CD8 repertoires could not be separated. Broader TCR repertoire diversity after transplant was predicted by Inverse Simpson Index values from donors and from recipients before transplant. After transplant, TCR diversity in recipients dropped, and pathologically expanded clonotypes climbed progressively between day 30 and day 180. Overlap with donor repertoires was found for only a small fraction of recipient repertoires, with over 97% found to appear de novo at the given depth.

Related transplant donors provided blood samples for TCR beta sequencing. Nuclei Lysis Solution was used to extract genomic DNA from fresh or cryopreserved unfractionated peripheral blood mononuclear cells. The chain is encoded by TRBV19 joined to TRBJ1-6; the D gene is perhaps TRBD1, from 5 matching bases. This TCR derives from a man aged 45-65 years in good health. Some clones in this sample may be carry-over from other donors' samples. The source material was peripheral blood mononuclear cells. In nucleotides, the sequence is TGTGCCAGTAGTATGAGGGGCGAGATTAATTCACCCCTCCACTTT. Translated, it reads CASSMRGEINSPLHF.